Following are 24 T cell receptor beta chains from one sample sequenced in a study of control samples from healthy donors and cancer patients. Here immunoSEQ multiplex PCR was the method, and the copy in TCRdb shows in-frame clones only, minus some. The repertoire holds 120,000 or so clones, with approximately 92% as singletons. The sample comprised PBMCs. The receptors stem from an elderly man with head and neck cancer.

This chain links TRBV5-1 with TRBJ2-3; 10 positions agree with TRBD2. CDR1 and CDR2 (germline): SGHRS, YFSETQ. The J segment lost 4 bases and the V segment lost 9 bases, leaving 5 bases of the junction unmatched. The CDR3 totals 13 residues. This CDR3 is CATSSGGADTQYF. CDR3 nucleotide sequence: TGCGCCACCTCTAGCGGGGGAGCAGATACGCAGTATTTT.

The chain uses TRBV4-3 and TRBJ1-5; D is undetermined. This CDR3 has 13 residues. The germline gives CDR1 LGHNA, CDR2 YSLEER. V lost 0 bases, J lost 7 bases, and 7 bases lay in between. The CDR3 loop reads CASSQDVFQPQHF. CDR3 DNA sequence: TGCGCCAGCAGCCAAGACGTCTTCCAGCCCCAGCATTTT.

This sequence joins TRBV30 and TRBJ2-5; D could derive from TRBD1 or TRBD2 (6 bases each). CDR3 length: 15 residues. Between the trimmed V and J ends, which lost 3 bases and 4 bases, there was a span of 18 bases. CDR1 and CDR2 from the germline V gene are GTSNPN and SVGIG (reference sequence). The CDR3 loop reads CAWSLGGGGLETQYF. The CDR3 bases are TGTGCCTGGAGCCTCGGTGGTGGGGGGCTAGAGACCCAGTACTTC.

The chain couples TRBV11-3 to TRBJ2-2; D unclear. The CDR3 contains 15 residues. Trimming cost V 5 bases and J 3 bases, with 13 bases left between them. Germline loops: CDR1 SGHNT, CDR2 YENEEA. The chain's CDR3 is CASSPGQAYTGELFF. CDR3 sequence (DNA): TGTGCCAGCAGCCCGGGCCAGGCATACACCGGGGAGCTGTTTTTT.

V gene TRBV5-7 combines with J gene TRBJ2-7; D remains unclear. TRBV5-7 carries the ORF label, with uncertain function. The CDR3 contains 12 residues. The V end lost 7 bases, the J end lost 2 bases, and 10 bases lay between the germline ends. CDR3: CASFPAAYEQYF. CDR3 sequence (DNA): TGTGCCAGCTTCCCGGCGGCCTACGAGCAGTACTTC.

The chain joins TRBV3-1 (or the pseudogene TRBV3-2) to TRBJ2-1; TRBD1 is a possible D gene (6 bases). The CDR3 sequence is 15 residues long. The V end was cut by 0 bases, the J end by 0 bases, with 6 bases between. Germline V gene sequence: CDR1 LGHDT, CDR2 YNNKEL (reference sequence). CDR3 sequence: CASSQETGSYNEQFF. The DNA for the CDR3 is TGTGCCAGCAGCCAAGAGACAGGCTCCTACAATGAGCAGTTCTTC.

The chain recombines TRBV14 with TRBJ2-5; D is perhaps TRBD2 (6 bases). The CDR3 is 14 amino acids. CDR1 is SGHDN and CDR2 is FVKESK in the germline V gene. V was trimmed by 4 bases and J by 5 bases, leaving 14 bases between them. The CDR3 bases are TGTGCCAGCAGCCGACTAGGGGCAATGGAGACCCAGTACTTC. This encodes CASSRLGAMETQYF.

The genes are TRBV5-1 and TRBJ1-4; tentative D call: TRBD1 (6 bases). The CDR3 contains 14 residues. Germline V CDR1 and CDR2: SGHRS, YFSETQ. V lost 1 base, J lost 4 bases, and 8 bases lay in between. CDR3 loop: CASSLTDSNEKLFF. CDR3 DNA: TGCGCCAGCAGCTTGACGGACAGTAATGAAAAACTGTTTTTT. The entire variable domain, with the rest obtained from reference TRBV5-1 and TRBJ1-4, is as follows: KAGVTQTPRYLIKTRGQQVTLSCSPISGHRSVSWYQQTPGQGLQFLFEYFSETQRNKGNFPGRFSGRQFSNSRSEMNVSTLELGDSALYLCASSLTDSNEKLFFGSGTQLSVL.

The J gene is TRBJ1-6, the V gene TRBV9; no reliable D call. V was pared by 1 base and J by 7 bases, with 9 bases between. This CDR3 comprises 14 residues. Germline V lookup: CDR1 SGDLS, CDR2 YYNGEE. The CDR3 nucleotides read TGTGCCAGCAGCGTATGGGAGTCCAATTCACCCCTCCACTTT. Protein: CASSVWESNSPLHF.

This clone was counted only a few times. DNA of the CDR3: TGTGCCAGCAGTCCATTCGCGTTAGGGGGCTCTGGGGCCAACGTCCTGACTTTC. The encoded protein is CASSPFALGGSGANVLTF. This rearrangement joins TRBV2 to TRBJ2-6, with D maybe TRBD1 (6 bases). CDR1 is SNHLY and CDR2 is FYNNEI in the germline V gene. The CDR3 spans 18 residues. V shed 5 bases and J shed 0 bases, with 17 bases lying between them.

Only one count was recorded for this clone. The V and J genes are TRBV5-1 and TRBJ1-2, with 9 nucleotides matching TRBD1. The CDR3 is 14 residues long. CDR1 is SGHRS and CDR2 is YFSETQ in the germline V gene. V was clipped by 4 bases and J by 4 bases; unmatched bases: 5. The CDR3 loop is CASSRDRVTYGYTF. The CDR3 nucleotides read TGCGCCAGCAGCCGGGACAGGGTTACCTATGGCTACACCTTC.

The CDR3: CATSDFRVDSYEQYF. Written as DNA, the CDR3 is TGTGCCACCAGTGATTTCAGGGTCGACTCCTACGAGCAGTACTTC. The rearrangement uses TRBV24-1 and TRBJ2-7, with D possibly TRBD1 on 5 matching bases. V was cut by 1 base and J by 0 bases, with 9 bases left in between. Germline V gene lookup returns CDR1 KGHDR and CDR2 SFDVKD. The CDR3 runs to 15 residues.

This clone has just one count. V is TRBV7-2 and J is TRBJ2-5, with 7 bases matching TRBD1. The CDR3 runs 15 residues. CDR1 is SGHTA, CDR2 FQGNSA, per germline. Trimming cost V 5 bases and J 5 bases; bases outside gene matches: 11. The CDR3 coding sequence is TGTGCCAGCAGCCCTATTAGGATACAGGGGGAGACCCAGTACTTC. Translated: CASSPIRIQGETQYF. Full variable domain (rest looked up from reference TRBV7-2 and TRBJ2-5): GAGVSQSPSNKVTEKGKDVELRCDPISGHTALYWYRQSLGQGLEFLIYFQGNSAPDKSGLPSDRFSAERTGGSVSTLTIQRTQQEDSAVYLCASSPIRIQGETQYFGPGTRLLVL.

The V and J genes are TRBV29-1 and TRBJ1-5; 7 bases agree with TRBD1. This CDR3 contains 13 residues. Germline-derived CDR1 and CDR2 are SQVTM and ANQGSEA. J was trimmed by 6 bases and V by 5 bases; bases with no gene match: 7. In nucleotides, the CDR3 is TGCAGCGTTTCAGGGGGAGTATCTCAGCCCCAGCATTTT. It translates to CSVSGGVSQPQHF. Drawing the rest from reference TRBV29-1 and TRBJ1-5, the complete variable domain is SAVISQKPSRDICQRGTSLTIQCQVDSQVTMMFWYRQQPGQSLTLIATANQGSEATYESGFVIDKFPISRPNLTFSTLTVSNMSPEDSSIYLCSVSGGVSQPQHFGDGTRLSIL.

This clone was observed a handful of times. The chain's CDR3 is CASSLELAPYEQYF. The CDR3 nucleotides read TGTGCCAGCAGCTTAGAGCTAGCTCCCTACGAGCAGTACTTC. This chain uses TRBV7-9 with TRBJ2-7; weak D call: TRBD2 (5 bases). The CDR3 is 14 residues long. Trimming cost V 1 base and J 2 bases, with 9 bases left between them. The V gene's germline CDR1 is SEHNR and CDR2 FQNEAQ (reference sequence).

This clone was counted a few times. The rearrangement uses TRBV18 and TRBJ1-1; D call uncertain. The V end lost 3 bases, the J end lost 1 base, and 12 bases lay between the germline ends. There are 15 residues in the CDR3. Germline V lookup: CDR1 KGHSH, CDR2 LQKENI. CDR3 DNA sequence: TGTGCCAGCTCACCTGAGGTGGGAGCGAACACTGAAGCTTTCTTT. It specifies CASSPEVGANTEAFF.

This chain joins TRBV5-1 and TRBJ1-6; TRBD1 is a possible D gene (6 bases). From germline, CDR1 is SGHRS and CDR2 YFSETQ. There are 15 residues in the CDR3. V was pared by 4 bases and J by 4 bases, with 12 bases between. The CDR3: CASSPTGRYNSPLHF. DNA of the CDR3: TGCGCCAGCAGCCCCACAGGGCGTTATAATTCACCCCTCCACTTT.

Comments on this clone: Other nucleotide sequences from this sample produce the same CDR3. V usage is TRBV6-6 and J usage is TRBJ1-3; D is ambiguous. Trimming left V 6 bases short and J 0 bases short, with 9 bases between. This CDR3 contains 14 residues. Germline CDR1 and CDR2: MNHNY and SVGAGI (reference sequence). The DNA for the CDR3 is TGTGCCAGCAGCCCGAGTAGCTCTGGAAACACCATATATTTT. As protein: CASSPSSSGNTIYF.

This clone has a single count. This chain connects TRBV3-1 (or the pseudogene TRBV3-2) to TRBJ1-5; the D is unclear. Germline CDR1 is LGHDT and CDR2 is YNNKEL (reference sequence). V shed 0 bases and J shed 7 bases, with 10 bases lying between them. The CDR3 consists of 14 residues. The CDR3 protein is CASSQDRSQQPQHF. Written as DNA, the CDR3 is TGTGCCAGCAGCCAAGACAGATCTCAGCAGCCCCAGCATTTT.

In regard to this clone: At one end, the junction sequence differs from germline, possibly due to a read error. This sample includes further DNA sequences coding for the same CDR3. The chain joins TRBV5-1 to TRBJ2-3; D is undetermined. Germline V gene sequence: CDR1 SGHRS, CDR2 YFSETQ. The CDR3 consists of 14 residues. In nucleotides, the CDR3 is TGCGCCAGTAGCTTGGGAAGCATTACAGATACGCAGTATTTT. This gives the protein CASSLGSITDTQYF.

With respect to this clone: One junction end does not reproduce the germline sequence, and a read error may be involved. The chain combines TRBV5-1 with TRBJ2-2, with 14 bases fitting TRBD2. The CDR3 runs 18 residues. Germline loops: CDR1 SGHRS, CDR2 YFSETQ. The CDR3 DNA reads TGCGTCAGCAGCTGGGGGACTAGCGGGAGTGTGAACACCGGGGAGCTGTTTTTT. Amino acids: CVSSWGTSGSVNTGELFF.

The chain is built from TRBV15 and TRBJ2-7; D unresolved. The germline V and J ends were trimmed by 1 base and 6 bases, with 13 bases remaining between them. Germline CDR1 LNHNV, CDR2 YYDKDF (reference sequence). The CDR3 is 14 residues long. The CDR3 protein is CATSRGGPLLEQYF. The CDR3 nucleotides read TGTGCCACCAGCAGAGGAGGTCCCCTTCTCGAGCAGTACTTC.

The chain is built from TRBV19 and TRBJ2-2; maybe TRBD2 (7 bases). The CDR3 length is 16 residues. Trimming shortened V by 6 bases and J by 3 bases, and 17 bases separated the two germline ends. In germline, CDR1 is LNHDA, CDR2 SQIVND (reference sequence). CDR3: CASRRGGPLHTGELFF. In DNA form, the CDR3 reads TGTGCCAGTAGAAGGGGGGGGCCTTTGCACACCGGGGAGCTGTTTTTT.

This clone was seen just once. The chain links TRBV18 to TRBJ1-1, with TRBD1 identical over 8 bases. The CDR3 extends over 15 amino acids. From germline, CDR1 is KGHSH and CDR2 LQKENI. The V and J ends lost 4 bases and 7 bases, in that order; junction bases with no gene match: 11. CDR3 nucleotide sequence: TGTGCCAGCTCACTGTTGTGGGACAGGTCCAATGAAGCTTTCTTT. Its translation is CASSLLWDRSNEAFF.